The entry below describes one T cell receptor beta chain. The data were taken from a study of blood T cell repertoires in COVID-19. Overall study: Samples representing acute and convalescent COVID-19 were sourced from the United States, Italy and Spain. Sources were T cells, B-cell-depleted T cells, or PBMCs; the material itself was cDNA or gDNA.

Generated by immunoSEQ multiplex PCR, the TCRdb table keeps only in-frame clones and is missing some. In the table there are roughly 250,000 clones, roughly four fifths of which are singletons. The CDR3 has 14 amino acids. The germline V and J ends were trimmed by 0 bases and 1 base, with 7 bases remaining between them. Germline lookup yields CDR1 SGDLS and CDR2 YYNGEE. Participants spanned ages about 18 to 100 years and resided in about 25 US areas. Within 2 weeks of study entry, exposed participants had contacted a PCR-confirmed or clinician-diagnosed COVID-19 case. The gene calls are TRBV9 and TRBJ1-1; D gene unclear. The clonotype originates from a woman between 40 and 55 years old who had been exposed to COVID-19. Sequenced input: PBMCs or T cells enriched from blood (not recorded which). The CDR3, as DNA: TGTGCCAGCAGCGTAGGATCAGAGAACACTGAAGCTTTCTTT. Translation gives CASSVGSENTEAFF. The whole variable domain, filled in from reference TRBV9 and TRBJ1-1, reads DSGVTQTPKHLITATGQRVTLRCSPRSGDLSVYWYQQSLDQGLQFLIQYYNGEERAKGNILERFSAQQFPDLHSELNLSSLELGDSALYFCASSVGSENTEAFFGQGTRLTVV.